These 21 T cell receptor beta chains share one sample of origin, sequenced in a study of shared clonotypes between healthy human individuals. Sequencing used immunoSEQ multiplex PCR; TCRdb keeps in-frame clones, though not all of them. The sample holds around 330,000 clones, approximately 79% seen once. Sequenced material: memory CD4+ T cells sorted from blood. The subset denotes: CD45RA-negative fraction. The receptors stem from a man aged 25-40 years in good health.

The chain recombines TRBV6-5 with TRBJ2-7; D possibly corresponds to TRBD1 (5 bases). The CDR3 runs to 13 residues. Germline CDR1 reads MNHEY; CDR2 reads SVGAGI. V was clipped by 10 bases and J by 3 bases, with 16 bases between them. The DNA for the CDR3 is TGTGCCACCGGCAAGGGGTCCAACTACGAGCAGTACTTC. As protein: CATGKGSNYEQYF.

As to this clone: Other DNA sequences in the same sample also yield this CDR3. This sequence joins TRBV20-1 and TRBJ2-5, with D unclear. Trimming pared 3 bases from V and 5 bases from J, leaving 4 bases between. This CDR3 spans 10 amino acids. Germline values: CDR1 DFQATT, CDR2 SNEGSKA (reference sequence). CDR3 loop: CSASFETQYF. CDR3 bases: TGCAGTGCTAGCTTTGAGACCCAGTACTTC.

The CDR3 here is CASTRVGVISYNEQFF. CDR3 nucleotide sequence: TGTGCCAGCACCCGCGTAGGCGTTATCTCCTACAATGAGCAGTTCTTC. J is TRBJ2-1 and V is TRBV28, with D unresolved. CDR3 length: 16 amino acids. Per the germline V gene, CDR1 is MDHEN and CDR2 is SYDVKM. Trimming removed 7 bases at V and 0 bases at J, with 16 bases between. Full variable domain (rest looked up from reference TRBV28 and TRBJ2-1): DVKVTQSSRYLVKRTGEKVFLECVQDMDHENMFWYRQDPGLGLRLIYFSYDVKMKEKGDIPEGYSVSREKKERFSLILESASTNQTSMYLCASTRVGVISYNEQFFGPGTRLTVL.

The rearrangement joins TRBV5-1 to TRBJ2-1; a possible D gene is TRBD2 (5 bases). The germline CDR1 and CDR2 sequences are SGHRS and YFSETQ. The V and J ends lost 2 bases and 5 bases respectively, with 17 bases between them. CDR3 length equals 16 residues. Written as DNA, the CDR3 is TGCGCCAGCAGCTTTCCTACCGGAGGAGCCGACAATGAGCAGTTCTTC. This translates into CASSFPTGGADNEQFF.

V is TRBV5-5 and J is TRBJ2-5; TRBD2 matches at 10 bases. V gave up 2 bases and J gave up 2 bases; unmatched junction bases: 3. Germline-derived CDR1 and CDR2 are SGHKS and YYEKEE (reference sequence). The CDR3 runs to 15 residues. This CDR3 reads CASSFLAGVQETQYF. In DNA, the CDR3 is TGTGCCAGCAGCTTTCTAGCGGGAGTGCAAGAGACCCAGTACTTC. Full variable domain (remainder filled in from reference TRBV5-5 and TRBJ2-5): DAGVTQSPTHLIKTRGQQVTLRCSPISGHKSVSWYQQVLGQGPQFIFQYYEKEERGRGNFPDRFSARQFPNYSSELNVNALLLGDSALYLCASSFLAGVQETQYFGPGTRLLVL.

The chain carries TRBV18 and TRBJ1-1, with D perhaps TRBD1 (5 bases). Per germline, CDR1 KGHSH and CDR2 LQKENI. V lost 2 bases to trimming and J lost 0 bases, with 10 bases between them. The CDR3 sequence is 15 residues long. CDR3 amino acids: CASSPKTVLNTEAFF. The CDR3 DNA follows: TGTGCCAGCTCACCAAAGACAGTGTTGAACACTGAAGCTTTCTTT.

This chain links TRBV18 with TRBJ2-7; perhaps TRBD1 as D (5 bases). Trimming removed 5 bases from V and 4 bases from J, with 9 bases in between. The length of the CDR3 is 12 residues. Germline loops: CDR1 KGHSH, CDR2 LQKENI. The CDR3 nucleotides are TGTGCCAGCTCAGGCAGGGCTTACGAGCAGTACTTC. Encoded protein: CASSGRAYEQYF.

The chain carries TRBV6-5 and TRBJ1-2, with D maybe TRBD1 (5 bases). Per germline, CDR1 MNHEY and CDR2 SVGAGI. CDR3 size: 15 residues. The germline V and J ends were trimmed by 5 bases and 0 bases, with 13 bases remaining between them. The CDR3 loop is CASSRAGGANYGYTF. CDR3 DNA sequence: TGTGCCAGCAGTAGGGCGGGGGGAGCTAACTATGGCTACACCTTC.

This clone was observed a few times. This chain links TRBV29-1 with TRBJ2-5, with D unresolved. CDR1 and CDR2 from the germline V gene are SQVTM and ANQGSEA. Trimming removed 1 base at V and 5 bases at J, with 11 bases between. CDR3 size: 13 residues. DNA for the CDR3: TGCAGCGTTGAAGGCCCTTCAAGGGAGACCCAGTACTTC. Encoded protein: CSVEGPSRETQYF. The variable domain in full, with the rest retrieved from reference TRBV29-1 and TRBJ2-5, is SAVISQKPSRDICQRGTSLTIQCQVDSQVTMMFWYRQQPGQSLTLIATANQGSEATYESGFVIDKFPISRPNLTFSTLTVSNMSPEDSSIYLCSVEGPSRETQYFGPGTRLLVL.

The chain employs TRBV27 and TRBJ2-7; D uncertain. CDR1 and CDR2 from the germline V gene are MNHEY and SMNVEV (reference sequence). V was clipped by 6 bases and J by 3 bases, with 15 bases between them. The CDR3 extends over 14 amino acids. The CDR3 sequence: CASSYRRRNYEQYF. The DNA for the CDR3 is TGTGCCAGCAGCTATAGGAGACGAAACTACGAGCAGTACTTC.

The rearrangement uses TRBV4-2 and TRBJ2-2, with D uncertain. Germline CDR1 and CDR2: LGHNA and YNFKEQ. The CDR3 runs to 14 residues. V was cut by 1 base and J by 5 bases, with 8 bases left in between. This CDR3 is CASSQGTMTGELFF. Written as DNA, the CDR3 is TGTGCCAGCAGCCAAGGGACGATGACCGGGGAGCTGTTTTTT.

As DNA, the CDR3 is TGTGCCAGCTCACCACCGGGCGGAACTAGAGGGGAGCAGTACTTC. Protein product: CASSPPGGTRGEQYF. The rearrangement links TRBV18 to TRBJ2-7, with D perhaps TRBD2 (5 bases). The CDR3 contains 15 residues. Germline CDR1 reads KGHSH; CDR2 reads LQKENI. Trimming took off 0 bases at V and 7 bases at J, with 16 bases between the two ends.

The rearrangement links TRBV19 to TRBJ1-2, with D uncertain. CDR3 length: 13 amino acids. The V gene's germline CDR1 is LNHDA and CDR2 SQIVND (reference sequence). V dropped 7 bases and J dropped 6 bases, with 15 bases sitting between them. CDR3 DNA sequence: TGTGCCAGTACCTCTAGTTCTCCTCATGGCTACACCTTC. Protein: CASTSSSPHGYTF. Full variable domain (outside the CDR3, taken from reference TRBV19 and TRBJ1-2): DGGITQSPKYLFRKEGQNVTLSCEQNLNHDAMYWYRQDPGQGLRLIYYSQIVNDFQKGDIAEGYSVSREKKESFPLTVTSAQKNPTAFYLCASTSSSPHGYTFGSGTRLTVV.

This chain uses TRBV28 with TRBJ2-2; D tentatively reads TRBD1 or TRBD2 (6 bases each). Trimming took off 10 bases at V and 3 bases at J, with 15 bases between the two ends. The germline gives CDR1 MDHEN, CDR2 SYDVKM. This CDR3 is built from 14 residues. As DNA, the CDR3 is TGTGCCACCACGAGGGGGGCTTACACCGGGGAGCTGTTTTTT. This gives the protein CATTRGAYTGELFF.

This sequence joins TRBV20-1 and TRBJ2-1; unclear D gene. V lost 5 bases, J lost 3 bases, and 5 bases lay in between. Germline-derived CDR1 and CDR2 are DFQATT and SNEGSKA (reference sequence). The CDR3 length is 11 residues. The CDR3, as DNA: TGCAGTGCTCACCTCTACAATGAGCAGTTCTTC. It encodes CSAHLYNEQFF.

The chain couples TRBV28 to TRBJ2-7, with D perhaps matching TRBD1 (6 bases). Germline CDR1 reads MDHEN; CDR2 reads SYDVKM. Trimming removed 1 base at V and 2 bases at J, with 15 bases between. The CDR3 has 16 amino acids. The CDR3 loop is CASSLYTGTRPYEQYF. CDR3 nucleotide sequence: TGTGCCAGCAGTTTATATACCGGGACACGACCCTACGAGCAGTACTTC.

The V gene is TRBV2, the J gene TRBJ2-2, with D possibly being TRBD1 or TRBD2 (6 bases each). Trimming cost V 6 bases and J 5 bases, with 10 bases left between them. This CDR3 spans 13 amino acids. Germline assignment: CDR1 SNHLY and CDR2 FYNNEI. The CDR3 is CASSAGQTGELFF. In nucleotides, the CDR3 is TGTGCCAGCAGCGCGGGACAAACCGGGGAGCTGTTTTTT.

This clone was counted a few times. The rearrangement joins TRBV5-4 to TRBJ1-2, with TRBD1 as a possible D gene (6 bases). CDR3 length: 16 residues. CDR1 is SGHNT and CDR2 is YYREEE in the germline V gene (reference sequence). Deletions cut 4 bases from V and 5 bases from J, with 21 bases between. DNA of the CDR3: TGTGCCAGCAGCGCCGGACTCGGACAGTCCGATTATGGCTACACCTTC. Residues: CASSAGLGQSDYGYTF.

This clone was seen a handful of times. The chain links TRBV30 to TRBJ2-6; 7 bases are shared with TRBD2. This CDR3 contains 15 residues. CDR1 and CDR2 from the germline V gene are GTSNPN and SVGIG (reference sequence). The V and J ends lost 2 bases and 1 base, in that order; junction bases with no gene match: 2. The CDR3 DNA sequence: TGTGCCTGGAGTATGGGAGGGTCTGGGGCCAACGTCCTGACTTTC. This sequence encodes CAWSMGGSGANVLTF.

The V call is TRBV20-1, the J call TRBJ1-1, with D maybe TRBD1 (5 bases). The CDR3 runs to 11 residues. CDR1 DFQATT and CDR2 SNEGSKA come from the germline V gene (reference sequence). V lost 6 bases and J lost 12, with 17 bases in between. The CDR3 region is CSAWDGGGTFF. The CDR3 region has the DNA TGCAGTGCCTGGGACGGAGGTGGAACTTTCTTT.

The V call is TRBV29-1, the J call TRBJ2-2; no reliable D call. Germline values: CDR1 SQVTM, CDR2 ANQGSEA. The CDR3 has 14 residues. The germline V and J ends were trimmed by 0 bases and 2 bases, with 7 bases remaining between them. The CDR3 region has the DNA TGCAGCGTTGAAGACCGGCTAAACACCGGGGAGCTGTTTTTT. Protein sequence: CSVEDRLNTGELFF.